This TCR beta chain was recorded in a study of T cell changes during pregnancy in multiple sclerosis. Germline trimming cut 6 bases from V and 1 base from J; bases unmatched to any gene: 4. CDR1 and CDR2 (germline): LNHDA, SQIVND (reference sequence). This CDR3 spans 15 amino acids. Only in-frame clones appear in the TCRdb table, and some are missing; sequencing was by immunoSEQ multiplex PCR. The sample has around 57,000 clones; around 92% are singletons. This TCR was sampled from a female donor with multiple sclerosis, enrolled in a pregnancy study. The chain is built from TRBV19 and TRBJ2-3; 10 bases align to TRBD2. The sequences come from CD4+ T cells from peripheral blood mononuclear cells, collected in the third trimester of pregnancy. The CDR3 sequence: CASSFLAGGTDTQYF. The CDR3 DNA reads TGTGCCAGTAGCTTCCTAGCGGGGGGCACAGATACGCAGTATTTT.